The following is a T cell receptor (beta chain) sequence with its context. Antigen specificity is unknown. Every cDNA TCR molecule received its own unique molecular identifier. TCRdb ran MiXCR on the 5' RACE reads and lists one entry per CDR3 protein. The top ten hold more than 13% of the sample, which has about 27,000 distinct CDR3 sequences, just under 7% seen once. The time point here: sample taken at primary tumor resection. Sequencing covered unsorted whole RNA taken from tumor, nontumor lung or frozen PBMC. A total of approximately 69 untreated early-stage non-small cell lung cancer patients served as donors. The data belong to a study of spatial heterogeneity in lung cancer. Background on the study: Among detected sequences, beta-chain ones consistently exceeded alpha-chain ones in number. Overall study results and limits: Ubiquitous expanded tumor TCRs appeared in blood more at resection than follow-up.

V was clipped by 4 bases and J by 1 base; unmatched bases: 2. This CDR3 comprises 16 residues. Germline V CDR1 and CDR2: MNHNY, SVGAGI (reference sequence). This sequence was found in a male donor with early-stage non-small cell lung cancer. The V call is TRBV6-6, the J call TRBJ2-2; 11 bases align to TRBD2. The source material was PBMCs, sampled at surgery. The CDR3, as DNA: TGTGCCAGCAGTTCCGGGACTAGCGGGAACACCGGGGAGCTGTTTTTT. It specifies CASSSGTSGNTGELFF.